This is a list of T cell receptor beta chains from one sample in a study of T cell responses to AZD1222 COVID-19 vaccine. The data were produced by immunoSEQ multiplex PCR, yet TCRdb's version contains in-frame clones alone and is incomplete. The sample contains approximately 190,000 clones, around 93% of which appear only once. The specimen comprised peripheral blood, sampled 28 days after the second AZD1222 dose. The origin of the receptors is an adult who received the AZD1222 COVID-19 vaccine. Both conserved end residues are part of each CDR3. The D gene is left open where the match is weak. Size is stated for part of the rows, as once, few or many counts, or as a class when the clone is expanded.

clone_size: .
v_call: TRBV29-1
j_call: TRBJ1-2
d_call: .
cdr3_nt: TGCAGCGTTGAGCTCGACAGAGGTCCCTTTATAGGAGGCTATGGCTACACCTTC
cdr3_aa: CSVELDRGPFIGGYGYTF

clone_size: .
v_call: TRBV2
j_call: TRBJ1-2
d_call: .
cdr3_nt: TGTGCCAGCAGATATACAGGGCATGGCTACACCTTC
cdr3_aa: CASRYTGHGYTF

clone_size: .
v_call: TRBV19
j_call: TRBJ2-2
d_call: TRBD1
cdr3_nt: TGTGCCAGTAGTCCGCCGGACAGGACGAACACCGGGGAGCTGTTTTTT
cdr3_aa: CASSPPDRTNTGELFF

clone_size: .
v_call: TRBV5-6
j_call: TRBJ2-7
d_call: .
cdr3_nt: TGTGCCAGCAGCTTGTTCGCGGCCGGGAGCTCCTACGAGCAGTACTTC
cdr3_aa: CASSLFAAGSSYEQYF

clone_size: .
v_call: TRBV2
j_call: TRBJ2-5
d_call: .
cdr3_nt: TGTGCCAGCAGTGCGGCGGTGGAGACCCAGTACTTC
cdr3_aa: CASSAAVETQYF

clone_size: .
v_call: TRBV28
j_call: TRBJ1-2
d_call: .
cdr3_nt: TGTGCCAGCAGTTTAGGGCAGGGGAGGCGAAATGGCTACACCTTC
cdr3_aa: CASSLGQGRRNGYTF

clone_size: .
v_call: TRBV18
j_call: TRBJ1-6
d_call: .
cdr3_nt: TGTGCCAGCTCACCACTGGAGCAGGGACCAAATTCACCCCTCCACTTT
cdr3_aa: CASSPLEQGPNSPLHF

clone_size: .
v_call: TRBV4-1
j_call: TRBJ1-6
d_call: .
cdr3_nt: TGCGCCAGCAGCCAAGTAGGAGGTTTCTCCTATAATTCACCCCTCCACTTT
cdr3_aa: CASSQVGGFSYNSPLHF

clone_size: .
v_call: TRBV9
j_call: TRBJ2-3
d_call: .
cdr3_nt: TGTGCCAGCAGCGTAGAAGGGGGTTCCACAGATACGCAGTATTTT
cdr3_aa: CASSVEGGSTDTQYF

clone_size: .
v_call: TRBV9
j_call: TRBJ1-2
d_call: .
cdr3_nt: TGTGCCAGCAGCGTCGACCCCCTAGGGGGAGGCTACACCTTC
cdr3_aa: CASSVDPLGGGYTF

clone_size: once
v_call: TRBV6-5
j_call: TRBJ1-1
d_call: .
cdr3_nt: TGTGCCAGCAGTCCAGGGTATCGGGCTTTCTTT
cdr3_aa: CASSPGYRAFF

clone_size: .
v_call: TRBV3-1/TRBV3-2
j_call: TRBJ1-1
d_call: .
cdr3_nt: TGTGCCAGCAGCCAAGTGGGCAAGAACACTGAAGCTTTCTTT
cdr3_aa: CASSQVGKNTEAFF

clone_size: .
v_call: TRBV11-2
j_call: TRBJ2-7
d_call: .
cdr3_nt: TGTGCCAGCGCACAGACGGGATACTCCTACGAGCAGTACTTC
cdr3_aa: CASAQTGYSYEQYF